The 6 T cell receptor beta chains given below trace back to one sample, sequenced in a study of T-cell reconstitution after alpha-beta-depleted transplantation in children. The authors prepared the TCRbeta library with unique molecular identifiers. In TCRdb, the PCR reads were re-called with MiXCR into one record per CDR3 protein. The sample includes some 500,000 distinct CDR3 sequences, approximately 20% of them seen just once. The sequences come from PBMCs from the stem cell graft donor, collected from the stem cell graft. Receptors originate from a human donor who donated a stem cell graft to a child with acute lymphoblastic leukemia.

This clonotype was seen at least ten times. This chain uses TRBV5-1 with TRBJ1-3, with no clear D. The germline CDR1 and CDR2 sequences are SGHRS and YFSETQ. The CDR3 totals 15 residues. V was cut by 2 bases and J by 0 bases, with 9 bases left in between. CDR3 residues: CASSFEEVSGNTIYF. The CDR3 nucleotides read TGCGCCAGCAGCTTCGAGGAGGTCTCTGGAAACACCATATATTTT.

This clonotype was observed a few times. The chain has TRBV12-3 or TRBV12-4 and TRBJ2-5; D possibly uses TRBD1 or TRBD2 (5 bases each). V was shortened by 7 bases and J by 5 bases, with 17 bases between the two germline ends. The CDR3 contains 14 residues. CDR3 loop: CASTALGVFETQYF. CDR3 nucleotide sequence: TGTGCCAGCACCGCCCTGGGGGTGTTCGAGACCCAGTACTTC.

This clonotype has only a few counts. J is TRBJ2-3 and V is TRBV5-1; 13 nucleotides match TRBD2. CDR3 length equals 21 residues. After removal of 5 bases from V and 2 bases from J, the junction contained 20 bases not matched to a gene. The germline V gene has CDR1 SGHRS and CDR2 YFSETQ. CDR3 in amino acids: CASSRTGTSGISGRITDTQYF. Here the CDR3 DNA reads TGCGCCAGCAGTAGAACCGGGACTAGCGGGATCTCCGGGCGTATCACAGATACGCAGTATTTT. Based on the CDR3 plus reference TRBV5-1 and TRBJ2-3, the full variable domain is KAGVTQTPRYLIKTRGQQVTLSCSPISGHRSVSWYQQTPGQGLQFLFEYFSETQRNKGNFPGRFSGRQFSNSRSEMNVSTLELGDSALYLCASSRTGTSGISGRITDTQYFGPGTRLTVL.

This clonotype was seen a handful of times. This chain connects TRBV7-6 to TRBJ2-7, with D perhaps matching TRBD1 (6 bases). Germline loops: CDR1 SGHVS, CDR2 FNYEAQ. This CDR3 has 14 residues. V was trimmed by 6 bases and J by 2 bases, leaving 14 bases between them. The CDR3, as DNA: TGTGCCAGCAGTTTAAAGGGGGTGGCCTACGAGCAGTACTTC. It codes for CASSLKGVAYEQYF.

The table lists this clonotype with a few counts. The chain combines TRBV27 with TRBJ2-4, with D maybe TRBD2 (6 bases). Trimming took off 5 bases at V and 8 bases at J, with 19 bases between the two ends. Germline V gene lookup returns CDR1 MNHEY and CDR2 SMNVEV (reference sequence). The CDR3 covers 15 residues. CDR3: CASSTLEGILHIQYF. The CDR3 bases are TGTGCCAGCAGTACTCTGGAGGGGATTTTACACATTCAGTACTTC.

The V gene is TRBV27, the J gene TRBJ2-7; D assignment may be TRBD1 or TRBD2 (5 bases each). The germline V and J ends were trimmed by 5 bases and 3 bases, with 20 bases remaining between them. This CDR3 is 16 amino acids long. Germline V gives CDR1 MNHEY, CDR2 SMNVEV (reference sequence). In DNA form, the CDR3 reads TGTGCCAGCAGTCCAGACCCGGGACGGCGAAACTACGAGCAGTACTTC. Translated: CASSPDPGRRNYEQYF.